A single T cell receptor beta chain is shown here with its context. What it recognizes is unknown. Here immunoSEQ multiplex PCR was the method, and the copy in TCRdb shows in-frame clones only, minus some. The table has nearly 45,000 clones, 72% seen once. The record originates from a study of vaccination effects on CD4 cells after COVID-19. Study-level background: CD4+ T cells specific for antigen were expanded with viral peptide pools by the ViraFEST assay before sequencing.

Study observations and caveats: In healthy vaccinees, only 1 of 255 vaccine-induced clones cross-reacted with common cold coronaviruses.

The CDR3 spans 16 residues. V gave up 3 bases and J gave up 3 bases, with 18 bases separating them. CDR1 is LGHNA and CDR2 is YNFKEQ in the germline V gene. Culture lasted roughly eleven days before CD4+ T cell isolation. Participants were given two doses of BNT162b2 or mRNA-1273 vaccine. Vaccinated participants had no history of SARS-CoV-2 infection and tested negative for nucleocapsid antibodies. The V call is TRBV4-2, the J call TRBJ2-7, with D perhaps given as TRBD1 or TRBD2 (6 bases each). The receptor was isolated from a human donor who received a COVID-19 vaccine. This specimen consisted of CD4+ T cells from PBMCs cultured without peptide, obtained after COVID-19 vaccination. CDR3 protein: CASSQPNAGQNYEQYF. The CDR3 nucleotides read TGTGCCAGCAGCCAGCCTAACGCGGGACAAAACTACGAGCAGTACTTC.